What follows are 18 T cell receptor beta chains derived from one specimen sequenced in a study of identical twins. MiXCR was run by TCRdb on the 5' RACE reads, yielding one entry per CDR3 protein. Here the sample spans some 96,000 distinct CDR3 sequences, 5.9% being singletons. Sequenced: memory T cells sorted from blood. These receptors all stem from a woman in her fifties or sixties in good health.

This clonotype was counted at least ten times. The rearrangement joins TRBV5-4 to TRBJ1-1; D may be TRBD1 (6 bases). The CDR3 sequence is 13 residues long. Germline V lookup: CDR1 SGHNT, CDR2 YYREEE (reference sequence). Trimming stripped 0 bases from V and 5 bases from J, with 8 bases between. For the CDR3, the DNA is TGTGCCAGCAGCTTGGAGCAGGGGACTGAAGCTTTCTTT. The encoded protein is CASSLEQGTEAFF.

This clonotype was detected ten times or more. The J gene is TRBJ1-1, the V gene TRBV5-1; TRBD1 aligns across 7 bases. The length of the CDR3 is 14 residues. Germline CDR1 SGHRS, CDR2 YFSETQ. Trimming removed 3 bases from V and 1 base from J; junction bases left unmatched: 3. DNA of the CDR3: TGCGCCAGCAGCTCAAGACAGGGGAACACTGAAGCTTTCTTT. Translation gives CASSSRQGNTEAFF.

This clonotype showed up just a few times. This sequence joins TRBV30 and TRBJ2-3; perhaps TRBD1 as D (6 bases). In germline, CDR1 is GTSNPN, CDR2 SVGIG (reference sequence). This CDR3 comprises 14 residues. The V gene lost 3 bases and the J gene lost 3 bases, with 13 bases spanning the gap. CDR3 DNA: TGTGCCTGGAGACGAACAGGGTGGACAGATACGCAGTATTTT. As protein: CAWRRTGWTDTQYF.

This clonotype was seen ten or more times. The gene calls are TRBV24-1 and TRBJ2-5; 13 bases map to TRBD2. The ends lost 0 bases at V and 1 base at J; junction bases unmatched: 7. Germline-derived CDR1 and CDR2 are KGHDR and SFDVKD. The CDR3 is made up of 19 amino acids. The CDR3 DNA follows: TGTGCCACCAGTGATTTGACCCTCGGGACTAGCGGGACCCAAGAGACCCAGTACTTC. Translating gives CATSDLTLGTSGTQETQYF.

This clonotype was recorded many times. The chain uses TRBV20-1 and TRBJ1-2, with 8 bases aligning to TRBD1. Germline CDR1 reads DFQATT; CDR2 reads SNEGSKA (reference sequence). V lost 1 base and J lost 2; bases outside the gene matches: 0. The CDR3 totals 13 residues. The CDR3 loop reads CSARGTGNYGYTF. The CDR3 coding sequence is TGCAGTGCTAGAGGGACAGGGAACTATGGCTACACCTTC.

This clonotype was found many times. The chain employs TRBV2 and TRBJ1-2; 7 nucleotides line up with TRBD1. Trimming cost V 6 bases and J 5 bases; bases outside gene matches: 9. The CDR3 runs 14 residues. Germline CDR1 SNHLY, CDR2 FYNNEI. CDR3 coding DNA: TGTGCCAGCAGAGAAAGACAGGGAGGATATGGCTACACCTTC. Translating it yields CASRERQGGYGYTF.

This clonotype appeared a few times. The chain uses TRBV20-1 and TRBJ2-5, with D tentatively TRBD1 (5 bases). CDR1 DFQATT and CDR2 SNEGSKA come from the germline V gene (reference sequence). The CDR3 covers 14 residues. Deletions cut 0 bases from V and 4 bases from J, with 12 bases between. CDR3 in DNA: TGCAGTGCTAGAGATTTCCAGGGCATAGAGACCCAGTACTTC. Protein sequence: CSARDFQGIETQYF.

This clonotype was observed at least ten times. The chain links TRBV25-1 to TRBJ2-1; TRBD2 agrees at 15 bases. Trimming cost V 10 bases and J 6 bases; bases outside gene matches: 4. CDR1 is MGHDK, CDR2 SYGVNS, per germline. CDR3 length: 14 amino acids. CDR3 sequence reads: CATGLAGGSNEQFF. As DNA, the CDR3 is TGTGCCACTGGACTAGCGGGGGGGTCCAATGAGCAGTTCTTC.

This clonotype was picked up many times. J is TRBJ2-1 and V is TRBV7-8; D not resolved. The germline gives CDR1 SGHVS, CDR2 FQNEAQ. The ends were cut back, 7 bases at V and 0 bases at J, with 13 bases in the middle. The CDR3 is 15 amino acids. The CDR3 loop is CASTPSGSSYNEQFF. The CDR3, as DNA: TGTGCCAGCACCCCCTCTGGTAGCTCCTACAATGAGCAGTTCTTC.

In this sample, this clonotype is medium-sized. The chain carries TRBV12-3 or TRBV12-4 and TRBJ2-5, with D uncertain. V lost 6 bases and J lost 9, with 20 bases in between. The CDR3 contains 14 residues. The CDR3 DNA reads TGTGCCAGCAGGCATGGACGTCTCCAGACGGCCCAGTACTTC. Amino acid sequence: CASRHGRLQTAQYF.

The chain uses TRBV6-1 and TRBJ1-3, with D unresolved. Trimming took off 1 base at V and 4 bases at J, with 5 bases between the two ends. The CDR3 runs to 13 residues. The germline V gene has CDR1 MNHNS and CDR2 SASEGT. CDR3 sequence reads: CASSEGTGNTIYF. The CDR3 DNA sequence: TGTGCCAGCAGTGAAGGCACCGGAAACACCATATATTTT.

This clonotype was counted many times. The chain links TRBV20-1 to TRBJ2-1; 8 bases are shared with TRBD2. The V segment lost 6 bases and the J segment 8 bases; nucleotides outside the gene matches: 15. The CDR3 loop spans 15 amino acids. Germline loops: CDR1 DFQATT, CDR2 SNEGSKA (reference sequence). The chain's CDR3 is CSAGLPGLVSHEQFF. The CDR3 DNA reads TGCAGTGCCGGTTTGCCGGGACTAGTGTCCCATGAGCAGTTCTTC.

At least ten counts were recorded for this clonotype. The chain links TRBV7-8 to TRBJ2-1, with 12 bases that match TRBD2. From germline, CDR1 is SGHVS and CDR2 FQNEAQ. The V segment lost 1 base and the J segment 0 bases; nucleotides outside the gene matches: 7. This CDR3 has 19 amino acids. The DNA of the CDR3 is TGTGCCAGCAGCTTAGTAGGACTAGCGGGACTAAGCTCCTACAATGAGCAGTTCTTC. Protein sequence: CASSLVGLAGLSSYNEQFF.

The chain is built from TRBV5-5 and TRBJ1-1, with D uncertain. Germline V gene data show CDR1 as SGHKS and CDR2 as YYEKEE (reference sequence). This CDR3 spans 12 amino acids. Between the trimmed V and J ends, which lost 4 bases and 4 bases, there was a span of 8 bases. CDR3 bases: TGTGCCAGCAGCCGGGGTCTCACTGAAGCTTTCTTT. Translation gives CASSRGLTEAFF. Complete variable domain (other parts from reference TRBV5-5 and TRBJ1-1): DAGVTQSPTHLIKTRGQQVTLRCSPISGHKSVSWYQQVLGQGPQFIFQYYEKEERGRGNFPDRFSARQFPNYSSELNVNALLLGDSALYLCASSRGLTEAFFGQGTRLTVV.

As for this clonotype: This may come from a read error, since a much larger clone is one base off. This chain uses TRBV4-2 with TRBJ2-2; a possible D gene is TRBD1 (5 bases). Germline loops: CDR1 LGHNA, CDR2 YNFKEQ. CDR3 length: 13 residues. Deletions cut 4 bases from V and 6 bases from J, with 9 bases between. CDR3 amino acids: CASSRRGSGELFF. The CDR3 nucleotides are TGTGCCAGCAGCCGTAGGGGCTCCGGGGAGCTGTTTTTT.

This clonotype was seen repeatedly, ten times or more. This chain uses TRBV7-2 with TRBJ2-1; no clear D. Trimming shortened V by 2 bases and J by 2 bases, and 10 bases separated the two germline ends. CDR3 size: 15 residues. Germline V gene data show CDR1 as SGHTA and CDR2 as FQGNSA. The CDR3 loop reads CASSLSSATYNEQFF. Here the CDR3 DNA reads TGTGCCAGCAGCTTATCGAGCGCCACCTACAATGAGCAGTTCTTC. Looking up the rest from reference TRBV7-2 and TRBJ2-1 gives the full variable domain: GAGVSQSPSNKVTEKGKDVELRCDPISGHTALYWYRQSLGQGLEFLIYFQGNSAPDKSGLPSDRFSAERTGGSVSTLTIQRTQQEDSAVYLCASSLSSATYNEQFFGPGTRLTVL.

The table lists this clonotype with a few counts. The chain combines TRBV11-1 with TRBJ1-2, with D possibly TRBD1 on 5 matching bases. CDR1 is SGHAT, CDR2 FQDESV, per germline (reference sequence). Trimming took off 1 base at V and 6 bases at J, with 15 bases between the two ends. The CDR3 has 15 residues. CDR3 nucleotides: TGTGCCAGCAGCTTAGAGACGGCGGGACTGCATGGCTACACCTTC. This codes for CASSLETAGLHGYTF.

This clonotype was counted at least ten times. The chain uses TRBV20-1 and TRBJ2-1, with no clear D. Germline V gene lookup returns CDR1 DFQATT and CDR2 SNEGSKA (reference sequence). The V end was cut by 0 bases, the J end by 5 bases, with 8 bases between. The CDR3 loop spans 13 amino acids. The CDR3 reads CSAREPVHNEQFF. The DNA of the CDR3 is TGCAGTGCTAGAGAGCCAGTTCACAATGAGCAGTTCTTC.